These 22 T cell receptor beta chains share one sample of origin, sequenced in a study of esophageal squamous cell carcinoma under preoperative chemotherapy. Time point reported: before preoperative PTX-NDP chemotherapy. TCRdb processed the PCR reads anew with MiXCR; each CDR3 protein has one entry. The sample has around 12,000 distinct CDR3 sequences; 45% to 60% are singletons. The sample was acquired from a patient given preoperative chemotherapy. Every receptor here comes from a human donor with esophageal squamous cell carcinoma. The donor label of this sample is uncertain.

The gene calls are TRBV7-2 and TRBJ2-2, with D unclear. CDR1 SGHTA and CDR2 FQGNSA come from the germline V gene. Trimming shortened V by 1 base and J by 6 bases, and 9 bases separated the two germline ends. The CDR3 consists of 14 residues. The CDR3 reads CASSLVSGPGELFF. CDR3 nucleotides: TGTGCCAGCAGCTTAGTGTCGGGTCCCGGGGAGCTGTTTTTT.

About this clonotype: One junction end disagrees with the germline gene, perhaps due to a read error. This rearrangement joins TRBV27 to TRBJ2-1; possible D gene TRBD2, 6 bases. Germline loops: CDR1 MNHEY, CDR2 SMNVEV (reference sequence). The CDR3 sequence is 12 residues long. The CDR3 nucleotides read TGTGCCAGCAAGGACTACCAAGAAACTCAGTACTTT. Protein product: CASKDYQETQYF.

The genes are TRBV12-3 or TRBV12-4 and TRBJ2-1, with a tentative D call TRBD1 (6 bases). Judging by the DNA end, TRBJ2-7 fits better; the J call may be wrong. The CDR3 consists of 14 residues. CDR3 region: CASRPSDRPYEQYF. CDR3 DNA sequence: TGTGCCAGCAGACCTTCGGACAGACCCTACGAGCAGTACTTC.

The chain links TRBV6-1 to TRBJ2-2, with D maybe TRBD1 (6 bases). Germline CDR1 reads MNHNS; CDR2 reads SASEGT. V was clipped by 6 bases and J by 13 bases, with 24 bases between them. This CDR3 comprises 15 residues. The CDR3 DNA reads TGTGCCAGCAGCCACGGACATGCGAACACAGGGACGCTGTTTTTT. It encodes CASSHGHANTGTLFF.

This clonotype was recorded once. At one end the junction does not follow the germline gene, possibly because of a read error. V is TRBV6-1 and J is TRBJ2-4; 9 nucleotides line up with TRBD1. The CDR3 runs to 16 residues. Germline lookup yields CDR1 MNHNS and CDR2 SASEGT. The CDR3 DNA reads TGTGCCAGCGGGCGACAGGGGGGACGGGACCAGGACATCCAGTACTTC. It codes for CASGRQGGRDQDIQYF.

J is TRBJ2-7 and V is TRBV12-3 or TRBV12-4, with TRBD2 matching over 8 bases. After removal of 10 bases from V and 3 bases from J, the junction contained 8 bases not matched to a gene. This CDR3 contains 13 residues. Here the CDR3 reads CANTLSGIYEQYF. Here the CDR3 DNA reads TGTGCCAACACCCTTAGCGGGATCTACGAGCAGTACTTC.

Only a few counts were recorded for this clonotype. The chain carries TRBV6-5 and TRBJ1-1, with a possible D match to TRBD1 (5 bases). Germline V gene sequence: CDR1 MNHEY, CDR2 SVGAGI. V lost 0 bases, J lost 1 base, and 9 bases lay in between. This CDR3 spans 15 amino acids. The CDR3 spells CASSYSQGPNTEAFF. The CDR3 DNA follows: TGTGCCAGCAGTTACTCCCAGGGCCCGAACACTGAAGCTTTCTTT.

This clonotype is labeled as medium-sized. This chain joins TRBV11-3 and TRBJ2-5; D perhaps matches TRBD1 (6 bases). The CDR3 spans 15 residues. The germline V and J ends were trimmed by 4 bases and 0 bases, with 12 bases remaining between them. Germline V gene lookup returns CDR1 SGHNT and CDR2 YENEEA. CDR3 sequence: CASSSYRDNQETQYF. The CDR3 region has the DNA TGTGCCAGCAGCTCGTACCGGGACAACCAAGAGACCCAGTACTTC. Complete variable domain (other parts from reference TRBV11-3 and TRBJ2-5): EAGVVQSPRYKIIEKKQPVAFWCNPISGHNTLYWYLQNLGQGPELLIRYENEEAVDDSQLPKDRFSAERLKGVDSTLKIQPAELGDSAVYLCASSSYRDNQETQYFGPGTRLLVL.

This chain links TRBV7-2 with TRBJ1-6; D unclear. The CDR3 has 14 residues. Germline V gene lookup returns CDR1 SGHTA and CDR2 FQGNSA. Deletions cut 10 bases from V and 7 bases from J, with 17 bases between. The CDR3 spells CATTAGPVNSPLHF. CDR3 coding DNA: TGTGCCACGACCGCCGGCCCTGTGAATTCACCCCTCCACTTT. Combining the CDR3 with reference TRBV7-2 and TRBJ1-6 gives the whole variable domain GAGVSQSPSNKVTEKGKDVELRCDPISGHTALYWYRQSLGQGLEFLIYFQGNSAPDKSGLPSDRFSAERTGGSVSTLTIQRTQQEDSAVYLCATTAGPVNSPLHFGNGTRLTVT.

The J gene is TRBJ2-4, the V gene TRBV6-1, with a tentative D call TRBD1 (5 bases). Germline V gene sequence: CDR1 MNHNS, CDR2 SASEGT. The CDR3 totals 14 residues. The V end lost 7 bases, the J end lost 12 bases, and 22 bases lay between the germline ends. The CDR3: CASKGLSGKNTQYF. CDR3 sequence (DNA): TGTGCCAGCAAGGGGCTGTCGGGCAAAAATACTCAGTACTTC.

The chain uses TRBV6-1 and TRBJ2-1; possibly TRBD1 or TRBD2 for D (6 bases each). The J call may not be correct, given that the DNA end is closer to TRBJ2-7. CDR1 MNHNS and CDR2 SASEGT come from the germline V gene. This CDR3 is 15 amino acids long. The CDR3 here is CASSSEGGSGYEQYF. The CDR3 DNA follows: TGTGCCAGCAGCTCCGAAGGGGGTAGCGGTTACGAGCAGTACTTC.

The chain uses TRBV6-2 or TRBV6-3 and TRBJ2-1; D is undetermined. Deletions cut 6 bases from V and 4 bases from J, with 7 bases between. This CDR3 is built from 12 residues. Germline loops: CDR1 MNHEY, CDR2 SVGEGT. CDR3 nucleotide sequence: TGTGCCAGCAGGAAAACATACAATGAGCAGTTCTTC. The encoded protein is CASRKTYNEQFF.

In DNA form, the CDR3 reads TGTGCCAGGGGCTTAGTGGACGTGAGAACAGATACGCAGTATTTT. Encoded protein: CARGLVDVRTDTQYF. The genes are TRBV11-1 and TRBJ2-3; D is ambiguous. Germline CDR1 is SGHAT and CDR2 is FQDESV (reference sequence). Trimming shortened V by 9 bases and J by 3 bases, and 19 bases separated the two germline ends. The length of the CDR3 is 15 residues.

This clonotype occurred many times. The rearrangement joins TRBV12-3 or TRBV12-4 to TRBJ2-5; D uncertain. With 3 bases removed from V and 2 bases from J, the gap between germline ends came to 10 bases. This CDR3 spans 14 amino acids. CDR3 region: CASSFPQTQETQYF. CDR3 DNA sequence: TGTGCCAGCAGTTTCCCACAAACACAAGAGACCCAGTACTTC.

The sample holds a few counts of this clonotype. V usage is TRBV27 and J usage is TRBJ2-3; 7 bases align to TRBD2. Germline V gene sequence: CDR1 MNHEY, CDR2 SMNVEV (reference sequence). The CDR3 is made up of 16 amino acids. V shed 2 bases and J 2 bases; nucleotides not matched to a gene: 7. DNA for the CDR3: TGTGCCAGCAGTTTAGGCGGGAGCCAGGCCACAGATACGCAGTATTTT. Protein: CASSLGGSQATDTQYF.

This chain links TRBV7-2 with TRBJ2-1; 13 nucleotides agree with TRBD2. The ends lost 7 bases at V and 13 bases at J; junction bases unmatched: 22. Germline V gene data show CDR1 as SGHTA and CDR2 as FQGNSA. This CDR3 comprises 18 residues. CDR3 nucleotides: TGTGCCAGCATGCTCGGGACTAGCGGGATCGCGGGGGGGGAGACCCAGTTCTTC. Translating it yields CASMLGTSGIAGGETQFF.

This clonotype came up a few times. CDR3: CASSYSMGLPYEQYF. The CDR3 bases are TGTGCCAGCAGTTACTCGATGGGTTTACCCTACGAGCAGTACTTC. V usage is TRBV6-5 and J usage is TRBJ2-7; D remains ambiguous. The CDR3 covers 15 residues. The V gene's germline CDR1 is MNHEY and CDR2 SVGAGI. V was clipped by 0 bases and J by 2 bases, with 11 bases between them.

On this clonotype itself: A much bigger clone sits one base away, suggesting this may be a read error. The chain is built from TRBV7-8 and TRBJ2-1; possibly TRBD1 or TRBD2 for D (5 bases each). The DNA end is a closer match to TRBJ2-7, so the J assignment may be wrong. CDR1 is SGHVS and CDR2 is FQNEAQ in the germline V gene. The CDR3 loop spans 17 amino acids. As DNA, the CDR3 is TGTGCCAGCAACTTCAACCCCGGGGCTGGCTCCTACAATGAGCAGTACTTC. It specifies CASNFNPGAGSYNEQYF.

V gene TRBV6-4 combines with J gene TRBJ2-1, with D possibly being TRBD2 (5 bases). Germline values: CDR1 MRHNA, CDR2 SNTAGT. CDR3 length: 15 residues. Trimming left V 4 bases short and J 3 bases short, with 13 bases between. The CDR3 nucleotides read TGTGCCAGCAGTGTAGGGCCCGGAGGCTACAATGAGCAGTTCTTC. It is translated as CASSVGPGGYNEQFF.

This rearrangement joins TRBV7-6 to TRBJ2-5; possibly TRBD1 for D (6 bases). V was cut by 5 bases and J by 4 bases, with 14 bases left in between. The germline CDR1 and CDR2 sequences are SGHVS and FNYEAQ. The CDR3 sequence is 14 residues long. The CDR3 DNA sequence: TGTGCCAGCAGCAGACCACAGGGTTCAGAGACCCAGTACTTC. It translates to CASSRPQGSETQYF.

This sequence joins TRBV6-1 and TRBJ2-1; 8 bases are shared with TRBD2. The DNA end is a closer match to TRBJ2-7, so the J assignment may be wrong. The CDR3 covers 14 residues. Germline lookup yields CDR1 MNHNS and CDR2 SASEGT. The CDR3 sequence is CAGSGGRDAETQYF. As DNA, the CDR3 is TGTGCGGGCAGCGGGGGCCGGGACGCAGAGACGCAGTACTTC.

There are a few counts of this clonotype. This sequence joins TRBV7-6 and TRBJ1-4; no firm D call. This CDR3 is built from 15 residues. CDR1 is SGHVS, CDR2 FNYEAQ, per germline. The V and J ends lost 1 base and 0 bases respectively, with 6 bases between them. The CDR3 DNA sequence: TGTGCCAGCAGCTTAGGCTCAGCAACTAATGAAAAACTGTTTTTT. Amino acid sequence: CASSLGSATNEKLFF. The full variable domain, rest sourced from reference TRBV7-6 and TRBJ1-4, is GAGVSQSPRYKVTKRGQDVALRCDPISGHVSLYWYRQALGQGPEFLTYFNYEAQQDKSGLPNDRFSAERPEGSISTLTIQRTEQRDSAMYRCASSLGSATNEKLFFGSGTQLSVL.